Below, 15 T cell receptor beta chains from the same sample are listed, as sequenced in a study of OX40 agonist ivuxolimab in advanced cancers. Clones were read by immunoSEQ multiplex PCR, and TCRdb kept only the in-frame ones, dropping some. Of about 110,000 clones in the sample, about 91% were seen once. The sequencing used CD4+ or CD8+ T cells sorted from blood, collected in a trial of the OX40 agonist ivuxolimab. Receptors were obtained from an adult with an advanced solid tumor such as melanoma, head and neck, liver or kidney cancer.

The chain joins TRBV18 to TRBJ1-4; 8 bases map to TRBD1. V trimming: 1 base; J trimming: 2 bases; junction bases outside the gene matches: 6. CDR1 is KGHSH and CDR2 is LQKENI in the germline V gene. CDR3 length equals 17 residues. The CDR3 loop is CASSPRGRGHTNEKLFF. The CDR3 bases are TGTGCCAGCTCACCACGGGGCAGGGGGCACACTAATGAAAAACTGTTTTTT. The variable domain in full, completed from reference TRBV18 and TRBJ1-4, reads NAGVMQNPRHLVRRRGQEARLRCSPMKGHSHVYWYRQLPEEGLKFMVYLQKENIIDESGMPKERFSAEFPKEGPSILRIQQVVRGDSAAYFCASSPRGRGHTNEKLFFGSGTQLSVL.

This chain joins TRBV6-1 and TRBJ1-2; 8 bases align to TRBD1. The CDR3 runs 14 residues. Germline loops: CDR1 MNHNS, CDR2 SASEGT. Trimming at V came to 6 bases and at J to 3 bases, leaving 6 bases not matched to a gene. CDR3 in DNA: TGTGCCAGCAGGGAGACAGGGGAGTACTATGGCTACACCTTC. This sequence encodes CASRETGEYYGYTF.

This clone was seen only once. The chain is built from TRBV4-1 and TRBJ2-1; TRBD2 agrees at 11 bases. Germline V gene lookup returns CDR1 MGHRA and CDR2 YSYEKL. After removal of 1 base from V and 8 bases from J, the junction contained 10 bases not matched to a gene. CDR3 length: 17 amino acids. Written as DNA, the CDR3 is TGCGCCAGCAGCCAAGTTGGGGTCACTAGCGGGAGACATGAGCAGTTCTTC. This gives the protein CASSQVGVTSGRHEQFF.

This rearrangement joins TRBV7-9 to TRBJ2-2; no reliable D call. Looked up from germline, CDR1 is SEHNR and CDR2 is FQNEAQ (reference sequence). The CDR3 runs to 14 residues. V lost 0 bases and J lost 8, with 10 bases in between. For the CDR3, the DNA is TGTGCCAGCAGCTTAGCTGACGGCGTTGGGGAGCTGTTTTTT. Its translation: CASSLADGVGELFF.

As DNA, the CDR3 is TGTGCCAGCAGGCCTTACAGGGACAGTCAGCCCCAGCATTTT. The encoded protein is CASRPYRDSQPQHF. V gene TRBV6-1 combines with J gene TRBJ1-5; the match to TRBD1 covers 7 bases. This CDR3 is 14 amino acids long. Germline values: CDR1 MNHNS, CDR2 SASEGT. Trimming took 6 bases from V and 6 from J; bases not matched to a gene: 8.

The rearrangement joins TRBV5-4 to TRBJ2-3; 9 nucleotides line up with TRBD1. V trimming: 3 bases; J trimming: 6 bases; junction bases outside the gene matches: 8. Germline V gene data show CDR1 as SGHNT and CDR2 as YYREEE (reference sequence). The CDR3 runs 15 residues. CDR3: CASSSGTGRLDTQYF. CDR3 in DNA: TGTGCCAGCAGCTCCGGGACAGGGCGCTTGGATACGCAGTATTTT.

Points on this clone: Other DNA sequences in this sample translate to the same CDR3. DNA of the CDR3: TGTGCCTGGAGTGTACAAGGTGGAAACACCATATATTTT. It translates to CAWSVQGGNTIYF. The chain couples TRBV30 to TRBJ1-3; D is unresolved. Germline V gives CDR1 GTSNPN, CDR2 SVGIG (reference sequence). This CDR3 contains 13 residues. Trimming took off 0 bases at V and 3 bases at J, with 6 bases between the two ends.

This chain connects TRBV6-5 to TRBJ2-2; D is undetermined. The V gene's germline CDR1 is MNHEY and CDR2 SVGAGI. The V and J ends lost 4 bases and 4 bases respectively, with 10 bases between them. The CDR3 has 14 residues. Here the CDR3 DNA reads TGTGCCAGCAGTTCCCGGTCCCTCACCGGGGAGCTGTTTTTT. It codes for CASSSRSLTGELFF.

This clone was counted once. This chain links TRBV27 with TRBJ1-6; D unclear. The CDR3 covers 15 residues. V was shortened by 2 bases and J by 4 bases, with 9 bases between the two germline ends. Per germline, CDR1 MNHEY and CDR2 SMNVEV (reference sequence). CDR3 nucleotides: TGTGCCAGCAGTTTAGGGCTCCGGTATAATTCACCCCTCCACTTT. It encodes CASSLGLRYNSPLHF.

This sequence joins TRBV7-3 and TRBJ2-1, with D perhaps given as TRBD1 or TRBD2 (5 bases each). The CDR3 is 17 residues long. Germline V CDR1 and CDR2: SGHTA, FQGTGA. V lost 0 bases, J lost 2 bases, and 14 bases lay in between. The CDR3 protein is CASSLTASGATYNEQFF. CDR3 in DNA: TGTGCCAGCAGCTTAACGGCGTCCGGGGCTACCTACAATGAGCAGTTCTTC.

This clone was seen once. The chain joins TRBV7-3 to TRBJ2-7; the D gene could be TRBD1 or TRBD2 (5 bases each). The germline V gene encodes CDR1 SGHTA and CDR2 FQGTGA. The length of the CDR3 is 14 residues. Trimming stripped 5 bases from V and 0 bases from J, with 11 bases between. Written as DNA, the CDR3 is TGTGCCAGCAGCCCCCAAGGGACCTCCTACGAGCAGTACTTC. Translation gives CASSPQGTSYEQYF.

The rearrangement uses TRBV11-2 and TRBJ1-1; TRBD1 is a possible D gene (6 bases). This CDR3 region has 17 residues. The V and J ends lost 0 bases and 4 bases respectively, with 18 bases between them. Germline CDR1 and CDR2: SGHAT and FQNNGV. This CDR3 reads CASSLDRGAGGATEAFF. For the CDR3, the DNA is TGTGCCAGCAGCTTAGATAGGGGGGCGGGGGGGGCCACTGAAGCTTTCTTT.

The rearrangement joins TRBV27 to TRBJ2-7; the D call may be TRBD1 or TRBD2 (7 bases each). In germline, CDR1 is MNHEY, CDR2 SMNVEV (reference sequence). Trimming removed 5 bases at V and 0 bases at J, with 14 bases between. The CDR3 runs to 15 residues. This CDR3 is CASSGQGGSSYEQYF. The CDR3 DNA sequence: TGTGCCAGCAGTGGTCAGGGGGGGTCCTCCTACGAGCAGTACTTC.

This clone was detected once. This chain joins TRBV6-6 and TRBJ1-5; 7 positions match TRBD1. The germline CDR1 and CDR2 sequences are MNHNY and SVGAGI (reference sequence). The CDR3 totals 14 residues. V dropped 5 bases and J dropped 0; count of bases not matched to a gene: 1. The CDR3 bases are TGTGCCAGCAGTGGACAGGTTAGCAATCAGCCCCAGCATTTT. Translated: CASSGQVSNQPQHF.

The rearrangement uses TRBV18 and TRBJ1-2; a possible D gene is TRBD1 (5 bases). The CDR3 covers 21 residues. The germline CDR1 and CDR2 sequences are KGHSH and LQKENI. Trimming cost V 4 bases and J 0 bases, with 30 bases left between them. CDR3 amino acids: CASSLFALGSGTPQANYGYTF. In DNA form, the CDR3 reads TGTGCCAGCTCACTCTTTGCTTTGGGATCGGGGACCCCCCAAGCTAACTATGGCTACACCTTC.